The text below deals with one T cell receptor beta chain. The antigen is undetermined. This CDR3 contains 15 residues. The V gene's germline CDR1 is LGHNA and CDR2 YNFKEQ. The trim removed 4 bases at V and 6 bases at J, leaving 4 bases unmatched. This sample was taken from a study of CD8+CD57+ T cells in acquired aplastic anemia. Findings and limits, study-wide: Patients had around 28 CD8+ CDR3 sequences in common with controls (the shared set).

Genomic DNA acted as the template from which TCR beta VDJ combination and CDR3 sequence profiling were carried out. Each CDR3 protein is one row after TCRdb ran MiXCR on the reads. The sample includes about 150,000 distinct CDR3 sequences, 40% to 50% seen only once; the top ten take roughly 30%. Sequencing involved patients with CD8+CD57+ cell expansion previously shown by flow cytometry. No patient had been given any therapy when blood was sampled. The clonotype was recovered from a human donor with aplastic anemia. The chain has TRBV4-2 and TRBJ2-1; TRBD2 aligns across 12 bases. The sequenced material came from sorted CD4+, CD8+, or CD8+CD57+ T cells (not recorded which) from PBMCs. CDR3 region: CASSPRTSGVNEQFF. Here the CDR3 DNA reads TGTGCCAGCAGCCCCCGGACTAGCGGGGTCAATGAGCAGTTCTTC.